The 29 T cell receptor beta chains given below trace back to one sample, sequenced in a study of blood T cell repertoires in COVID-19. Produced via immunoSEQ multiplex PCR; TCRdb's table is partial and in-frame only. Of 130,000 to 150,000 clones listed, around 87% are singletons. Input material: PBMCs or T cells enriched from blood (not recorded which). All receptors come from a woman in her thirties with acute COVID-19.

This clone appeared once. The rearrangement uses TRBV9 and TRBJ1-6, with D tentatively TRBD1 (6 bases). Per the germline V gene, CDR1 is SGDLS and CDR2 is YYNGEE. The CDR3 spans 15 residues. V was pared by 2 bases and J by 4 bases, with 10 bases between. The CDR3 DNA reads TGTGCCAGCAGCGTCCCACAGGGTTATAATTCACCCCTCCACTTT. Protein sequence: CASSVPQGYNSPLHF.

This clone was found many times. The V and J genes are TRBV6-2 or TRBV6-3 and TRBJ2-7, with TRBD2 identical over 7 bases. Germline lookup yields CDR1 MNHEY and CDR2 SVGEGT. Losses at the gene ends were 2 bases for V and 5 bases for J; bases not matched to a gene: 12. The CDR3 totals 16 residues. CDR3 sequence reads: CASSYGAGDGPHEQYF. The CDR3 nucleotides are TGTGCCAGCAGTTACGGGGCGGGAGACGGTCCCCACGAGCAGTACTTC.

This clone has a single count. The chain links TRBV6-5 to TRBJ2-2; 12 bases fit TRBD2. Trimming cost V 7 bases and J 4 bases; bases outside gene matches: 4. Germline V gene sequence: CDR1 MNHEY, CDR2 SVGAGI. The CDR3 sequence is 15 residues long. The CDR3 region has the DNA TGTGCCAGCATAGGACTAGCGGGATCCACCGGGGAGCTGTTTTTT. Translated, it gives CASIGLAGSTGELFF.

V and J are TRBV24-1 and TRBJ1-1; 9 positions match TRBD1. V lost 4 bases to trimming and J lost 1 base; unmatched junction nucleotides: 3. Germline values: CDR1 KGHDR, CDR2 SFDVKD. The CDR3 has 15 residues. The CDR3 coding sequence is TGTGCCACCAGTGAGGGACAGGGCGGGAACACTGAAGCTTTCTTT. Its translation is CATSEGQGGNTEAFF.

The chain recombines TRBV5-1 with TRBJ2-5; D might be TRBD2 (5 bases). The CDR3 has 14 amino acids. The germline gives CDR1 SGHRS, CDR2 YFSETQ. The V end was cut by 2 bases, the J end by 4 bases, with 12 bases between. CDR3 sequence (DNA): TGCGCCAGCAGCTTAGAGAGGGCGGGAGAGACCCAGTACTTC. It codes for CASSLERAGETQYF. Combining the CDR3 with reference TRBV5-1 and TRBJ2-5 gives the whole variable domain KAGVTQTPRYLIKTRGQQVTLSCSPISGHRSVSWYQQTPGQGLQFLFEYFSETQRNKGNFPGRFSGRQFSNSRSEMNVSTLELGDSALYLCASSLERAGETQYFGPGTRLLVL.

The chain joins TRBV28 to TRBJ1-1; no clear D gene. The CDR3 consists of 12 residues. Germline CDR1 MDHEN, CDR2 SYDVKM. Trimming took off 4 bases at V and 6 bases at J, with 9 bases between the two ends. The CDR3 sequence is CASSSTIPEAFF. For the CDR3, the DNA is TGTGCCAGCAGTTCTACTATCCCTGAAGCTTTCTTT.

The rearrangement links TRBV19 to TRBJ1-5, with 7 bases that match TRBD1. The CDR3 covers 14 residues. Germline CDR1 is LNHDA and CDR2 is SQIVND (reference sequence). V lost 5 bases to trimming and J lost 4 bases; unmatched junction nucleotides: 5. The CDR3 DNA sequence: TGTGCCAGTAGTGGGGGGACAGAGAATCAGCCCCAGCATTTT. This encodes CASSGGTENQPQHF. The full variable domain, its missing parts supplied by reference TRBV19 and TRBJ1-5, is DGGITQSPKYLFRKEGQNVTLSCEQNLNHDAMYWYRQDPGQGLRLIYYSQIVNDFQKGDIAEGYSVSREKKESFPLTVTSAQKNPTAFYLCASSGGTENQPQHFGDGTRLSIL.

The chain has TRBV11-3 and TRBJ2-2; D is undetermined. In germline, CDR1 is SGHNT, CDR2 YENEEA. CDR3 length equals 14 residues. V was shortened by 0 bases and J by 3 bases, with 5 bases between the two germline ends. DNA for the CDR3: TGTGCCAGCAGCTTAGATTCCGACACCGGGGAGCTGTTTTTT. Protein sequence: CASSLDSDTGELFF.

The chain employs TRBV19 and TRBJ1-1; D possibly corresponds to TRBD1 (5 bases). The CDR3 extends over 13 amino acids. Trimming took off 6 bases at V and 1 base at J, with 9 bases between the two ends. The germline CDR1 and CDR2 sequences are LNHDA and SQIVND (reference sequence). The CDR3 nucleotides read TGTGCCAGTAGATATCAGGGGAACACTGAAGCTTTCTTT. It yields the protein CASRYQGNTEAFF.

The CDR3 DNA reads as TGCAGCGTCTCCGGGACAGGGGAAAACACCGGGGAGCTGTTTTTT. Translation gives CSVSGTGENTGELFF. This sequence joins TRBV29-1 and TRBJ2-2; 10 bases agree with TRBD1. J gave up 2 bases and V 6 bases, and 6 bases lay outside the gene matches. Germline CDR1 is SQVTM and CDR2 is ANQGSEA. The CDR3 is 15 amino acids.

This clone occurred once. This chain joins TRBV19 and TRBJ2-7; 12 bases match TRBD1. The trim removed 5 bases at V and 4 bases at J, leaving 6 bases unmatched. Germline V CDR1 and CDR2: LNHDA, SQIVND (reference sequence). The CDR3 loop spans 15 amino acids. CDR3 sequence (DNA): TGTGCCAGTAGTCTCGGGACAGGGGGCGGATACGAGCAGTACTTC. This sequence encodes CASSLGTGGGYEQYF.

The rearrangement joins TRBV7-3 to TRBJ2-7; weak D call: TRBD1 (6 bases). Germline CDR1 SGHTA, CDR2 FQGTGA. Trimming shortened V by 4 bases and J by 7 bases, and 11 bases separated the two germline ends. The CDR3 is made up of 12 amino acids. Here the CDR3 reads CASSSGVGEQYF. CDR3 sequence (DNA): TGTGCCAGCAGCTCAGGGGTCGGGGAGCAGTACTTC.

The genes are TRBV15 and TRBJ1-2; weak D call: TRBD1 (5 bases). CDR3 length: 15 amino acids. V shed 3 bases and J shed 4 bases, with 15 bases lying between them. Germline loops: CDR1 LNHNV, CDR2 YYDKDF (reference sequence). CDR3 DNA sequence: TGTGCCACCAGCAGCTCAAGGGCGGGGACCTATGGCTACACCTTC. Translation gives CATSSSRAGTYGYTF.

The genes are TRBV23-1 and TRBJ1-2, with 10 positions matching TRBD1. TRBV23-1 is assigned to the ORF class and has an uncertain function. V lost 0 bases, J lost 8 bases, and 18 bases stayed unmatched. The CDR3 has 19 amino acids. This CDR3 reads CASSQSTRQGAIHYVGYTF. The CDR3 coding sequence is TGCGCCAGCAGTCAATCCACCCGACAGGGGGCCATCCACTATGTAGGCTACACCTTC.

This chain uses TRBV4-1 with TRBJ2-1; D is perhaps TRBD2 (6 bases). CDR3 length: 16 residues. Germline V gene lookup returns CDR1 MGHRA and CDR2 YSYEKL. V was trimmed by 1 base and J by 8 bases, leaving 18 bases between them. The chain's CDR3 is CASSQARGLTGDEQFF. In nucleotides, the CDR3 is TGCGCCAGCAGCCAAGCGCGGGGACTCACGGGGGATGAGCAGTTCTTC.

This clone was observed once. The CDR3 bases are TGTGCCAGCAGCTACCTTGCCGGACAGCCGAGCCCCATATATTTT. This gives the protein CASSYLAGQPSPIYF. The genes are TRBV7-2 and TRBJ1-3; tentative D call: TRBD1 (6 bases). CDR3 length: 15 amino acids. Germline V lookup: CDR1 SGHTA, CDR2 FQGNSA. V lost 4 bases to trimming and J lost 11 bases, with 21 bases between them.

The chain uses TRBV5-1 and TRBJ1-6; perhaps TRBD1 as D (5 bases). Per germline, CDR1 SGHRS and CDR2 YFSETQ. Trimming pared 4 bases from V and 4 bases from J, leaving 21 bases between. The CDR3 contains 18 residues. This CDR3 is CASSASVGGDSYNSPLHF. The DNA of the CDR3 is TGCGCCAGCAGCGCCTCGGTGGGGGGGGATTCGTATAATTCACCCCTCCACTTT. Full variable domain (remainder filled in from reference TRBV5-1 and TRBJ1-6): KAGVTQTPRYLIKTRGQQVTLSCSPISGHRSVSWYQQTPGQGLQFLFEYFSETQRNKGNFPGRFSGRQFSNSRSEMNVSTLELGDSALYLCASSASVGGDSYNSPLHFGNGTRLTVT.

CDR3 region: CASSGTEGYNQPQHF. The CDR3 bases are TGTGCCAGCAGTGGGACGGAGGGGTACAATCAGCCCCAGCATTTT. This chain joins TRBV2 and TRBJ1-5, with D possibly matching TRBD1 (5 bases). The CDR3 sequence is 15 residues long. The V end lost 4 bases, the J end lost 3 bases, and 13 bases lay between the germline ends. Germline assignment: CDR1 SNHLY and CDR2 FYNNEI.

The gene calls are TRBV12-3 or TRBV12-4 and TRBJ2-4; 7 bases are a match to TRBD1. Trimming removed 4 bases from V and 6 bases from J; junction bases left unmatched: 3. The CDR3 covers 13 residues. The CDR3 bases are TGTGCCAGCAGTTATGACAGGGCAAACATTCAGTACTTC. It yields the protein CASSYDRANIQYF.

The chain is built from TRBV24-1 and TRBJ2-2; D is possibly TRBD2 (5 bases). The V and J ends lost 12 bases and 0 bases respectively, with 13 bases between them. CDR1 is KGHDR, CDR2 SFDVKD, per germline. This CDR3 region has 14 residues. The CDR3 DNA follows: TGTGCCTCCCGCGGGCACCCGAACACCGGGGAGCTGTTTTTT. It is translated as CASRGHPNTGELFF.

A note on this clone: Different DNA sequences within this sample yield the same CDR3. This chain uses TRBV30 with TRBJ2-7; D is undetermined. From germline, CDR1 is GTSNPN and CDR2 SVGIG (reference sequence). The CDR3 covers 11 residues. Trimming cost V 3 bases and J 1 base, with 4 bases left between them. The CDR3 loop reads CAWSLSYEQYF. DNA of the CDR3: TGTGCCTGGAGCCTATCCTACGAGCAGTACTTC.

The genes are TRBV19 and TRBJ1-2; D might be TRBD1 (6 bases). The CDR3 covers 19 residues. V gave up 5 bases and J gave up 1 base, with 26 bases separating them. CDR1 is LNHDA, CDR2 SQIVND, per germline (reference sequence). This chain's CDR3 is CASSQPGGGGRHGNYGYTF. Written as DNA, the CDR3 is TGTGCCAGTAGTCAACCGGGGGGCGGGGGCCGCCATGGTAACTATGGCTACACCTTC.

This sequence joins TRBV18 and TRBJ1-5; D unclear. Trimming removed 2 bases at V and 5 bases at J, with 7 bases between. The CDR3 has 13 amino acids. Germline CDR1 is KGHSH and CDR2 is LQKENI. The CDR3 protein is CASSPAIDQPQHF. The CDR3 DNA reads TGTGCCAGCTCACCAGCGATAGATCAGCCCCAGCATTTT.

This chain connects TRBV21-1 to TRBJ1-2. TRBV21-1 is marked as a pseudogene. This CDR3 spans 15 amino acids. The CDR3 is CASTPGGKGVYGYTF. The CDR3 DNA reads TGTGCCAGCACCCCCGGGGGAAAAGGAGTCTATGGCTACACCTTC.

For the CDR3, the DNA is TGTGCCAGCAGCCGGGGTCTGCAGGGGGCGGATTCACCCCTCCACTTT. This encodes CASSRGLQGADSPLHF. The chain joins TRBV9 to TRBJ1-6, with 8 bases fitting TRBD1. Per germline, CDR1 SGDLS and CDR2 YYNGEE. Losses at the gene ends were 4 bases for V and 8 bases for J; bases not matched to a gene: 11. The CDR3 sequence is 16 residues long.

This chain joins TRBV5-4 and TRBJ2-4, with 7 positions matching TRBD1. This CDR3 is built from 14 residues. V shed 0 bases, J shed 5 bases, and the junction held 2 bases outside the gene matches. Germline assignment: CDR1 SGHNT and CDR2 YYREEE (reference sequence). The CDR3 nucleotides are TGTGCCAGCAGCTTGGGGGGGACAGAAAACATTCAGTACTTC. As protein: CASSLGGTENIQYF.

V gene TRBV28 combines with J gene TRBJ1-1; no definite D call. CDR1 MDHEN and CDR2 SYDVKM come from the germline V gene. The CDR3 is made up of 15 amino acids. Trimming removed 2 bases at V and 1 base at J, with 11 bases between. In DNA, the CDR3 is TGTGCCAGCAGTTTAGCCTCCCACACGAACACTGAAGCTTTCTTT. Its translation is CASSLASHTNTEAFF. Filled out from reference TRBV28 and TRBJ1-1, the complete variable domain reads DVKVTQSSRYLVKRTGEKVFLECVQDMDHENMFWYRQDPGLGLRLIYFSYDVKMKEKGDIPEGYSVSREKKERFSLILESASTNQTSMYLCASSLASHTNTEAFFGQGTRLTVV.

The CDR3 reads CASSSAGQGSPNYGYTF. Written as DNA, the CDR3 is TGTGCCAGCAGCTCTGCGGGACAGGGATCCCCCAACTATGGCTACACCTTC. J is TRBJ1-2 and V is TRBV7-2; TRBD1 matches 9 bases. V shed 4 bases, J shed 2 bases, and the junction held 11 bases outside the gene matches. In germline, CDR1 is SGHTA, CDR2 FQGNSA. The CDR3 length is 17 residues.

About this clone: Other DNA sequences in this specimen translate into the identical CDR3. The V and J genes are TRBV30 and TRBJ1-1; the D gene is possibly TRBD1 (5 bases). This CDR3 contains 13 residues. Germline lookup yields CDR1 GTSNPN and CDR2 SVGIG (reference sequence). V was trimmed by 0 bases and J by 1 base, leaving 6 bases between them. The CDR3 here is CAWSVTENTEAFF. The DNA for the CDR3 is TGTGCCTGGAGTGTGACAGAGAACACTGAAGCTTTCTTT.